This T cell receptor beta chain was profiled in a study of cytomegalovirus exposure and HLA in healthy donors. Study-wide findings and caveats: It was likely that a cluster of highly shared sequence variants was a sequencing artifact.

V lost 1 base to trimming and J lost 5 bases; unmatched junction nucleotides: 2. The CDR3 consists of 15 residues. Per germline, CDR1 SEHNR and CDR2 FQNEAQ (reference sequence). 13 Jbeta primers and 60 Vbeta primers were used for the PCR. The assay was immunoSEQ multiplex PCR, and TCRdb's table has in-frame clones only and misses some. The data hold 150,000 to 200,000 clones, with roughly four fifths observed a single time. Remarks on this clone: Its specificity is not known.

This TCR came from a man over 45 in good health and CMV-seropositive. The specimen was PBMCs. This sequence joins TRBV7-9 and TRBJ1-5; TRBD1 matches 10 bases. As DNA, the CDR3 is TGTGCCAGCAGCTTAGGGGGGACAGGGGATCAGCCCCAGCATTTT. Its translation is CASSLGGTGDQPQHF.